Each of the 10 T cell receptor beta chains below was sequenced from the same sample in a study of blood T cell repertoires in COVID-19. Clones were read by immunoSEQ multiplex PCR, and TCRdb kept only the in-frame ones, dropping some. The repertoire holds more than 110,000 clones, with just under 90% as singletons. Sequencing was done on a sample of peripheral blood. These receptors were taken from a woman aged 40 to 49 with acute or convalescent COVID-19.

The chain carries TRBV4-1 and TRBJ1-5; TRBD1 might be the D (6 bases). The CDR3 loop spans 15 amino acids. From germline, CDR1 is MGHRA and CDR2 YSYEKL. V lost 4 bases to trimming and J lost 5 bases, with 15 bases between them. The CDR3 nucleotides read TGCGCCAGCAGCCCAAGCCAACAGGGAGATCAGCCCCAGCATTTT. The encoded protein is CASSPSQQGDQPQHF.

This chain links TRBV2 with TRBJ1-3; weak D call: TRBD1 (5 bases). Per germline, CDR1 SNHLY and CDR2 FYNNEI. This CDR3 comprises 14 residues. The ends were cut back, 7 bases at V and 0 bases at J, with 10 bases in the middle. As DNA, the CDR3 is TGTGCCAGCATAGGGGTGAGCTCTGGAAACACCATATATTTT. This sequence encodes CASIGVSSGNTIYF.

The V call is TRBV9, the J call TRBJ1-5, with D unresolved. The CDR3 is 13 amino acids. Germline loops: CDR1 SGDLS, CDR2 YYNGEE. Trimming left V 3 bases short and J 5 bases short, with 9 bases between. This CDR3 reads CASSAGLYQPQHF. The CDR3 DNA follows: TGTGCCAGCAGCGCGGGGTTGTATCAGCCCCAGCATTTT.

The CDR3 protein is CASSQVEGGRNEQFF. The CDR3 nucleotides are TGCGCCAGCAGCCAGGTTGAAGGGGGTCGAAATGAGCAGTTCTTC. The genes are TRBV4-1 and TRBJ2-1; a possible D gene is TRBD1 (6 bases). This CDR3 region has 15 residues. V was pared by 3 bases and J by 7 bases, with 16 bases between. Germline V gene lookup returns CDR1 MGHRA and CDR2 YSYEKL.

The chain links TRBV10-3 to TRBJ1-2; perhaps TRBD1 as D (6 bases). V was shortened by 3 bases and J by 3 bases, with 11 bases between the two germline ends. In germline, CDR1 is ENHRY, CDR2 SYGVKD. The CDR3 sequence is 14 residues long. The CDR3 reads CAISDGGAYYGYTF. Here the CDR3 DNA reads TGTGCCATCAGTGATGGGGGGGCTTACTATGGCTACACCTTC.

The rearrangement joins TRBV28 to TRBJ1-1; D remains unclear. The CDR3 loop spans 12 amino acids. V was trimmed by 3 bases and J by 5 bases, leaving 7 bases between them. The V gene's germline CDR1 is MDHEN and CDR2 SYDVKM. The CDR3 here is CASSFRGTEAFF. The CDR3 region has the DNA TGTGCCAGCAGTTTCCGGGGTACTGAAGCTTTCTTT.

The chain links TRBV18 to TRBJ1-6; possibly TRBD1 for D (5 bases). Deletions cut 5 bases from V and 6 bases from J, with 17 bases between. CDR1 and CDR2 (germline): KGHSH, LQKENI. This CDR3 comprises 16 residues. The DNA of the CDR3 is TGTGCCAGCTCATCTTCTATTTCAGGGTCTAATTCACCCCTCCACTTT. Its translation: CASSSSISGSNSPLHF.

The J gene is TRBJ1-2, the V gene TRBV7-2; D unclear. The length of the CDR3 is 13 residues. CDR1 and CDR2 (germline): SGHTA, FQGNSA. V was pared by 3 bases and J by 7 bases, with 12 bases between. The CDR3 loop is CASSLGRIPGYTF. CDR3 coding DNA: TGTGCCAGCAGCTTGGGCAGGATCCCTGGCTACACCTTC.

The chain joins TRBV28 to TRBJ1-5; tentatively, D is TRBD1 (6 bases). The V and J ends lost 5 bases and 0 bases respectively, with 14 bases between them. CDR3 size: 16 residues. CDR1 MDHEN and CDR2 SYDVKM come from the germline V gene. The CDR3 bases are TGTGCCAGCAGTGTCACAGGGATGTATAGCAATCAGCCCCAGCATTTT. Its translation is CASSVTGMYSNQPQHF. The whole variable domain, filled in from reference TRBV28 and TRBJ1-5, reads DVKVTQSSRYLVKRTGEKVFLECVQDMDHENMFWYRQDPGLGLRLIYFSYDVKMKEKGDIPEGYSVSREKKERFSLILESASTNQTSMYLCASSVTGMYSNQPQHFGDGTRLSIL.

The CDR3 loop reads CASNFRETVTGELFF. CDR3 DNA sequence: TGTGCCAGTAATTTCCGGGAGACCGTCACCGGGGAGCTGTTTTTT. V and J are TRBV19 and TRBJ2-2; possible D gene TRBD2, 6 bases. Germline CDR1 LNHDA, CDR2 SQIVND (reference sequence). The CDR3 covers 15 residues. V lost 7 bases and J 4 bases, leaving 16 bases between the germline ends.